This entry lists 13 T cell receptor beta chains sequenced from one sample in a study of human T cells and chemical hapten exposure. The sample's time point: pre-sensitization, week 0. Treatment in this sample: therapeutic diphenylcyclopropenone sensitization with weekly scalp DPC. TCRdb processed the RACE reads anew with MiXCR; each CDR3 protein has one entry. The table has around 92,000 distinct CDR3 sequences, roughly a tenth seen once. The sequenced sample was whole blood, obtained in connection with sensitization to the hapten diphenylcyclopropenone (DPC). These TCRs come from a woman aged 55-70 years with alopecia areata. Some clones in this sample may be carry-over from other donors' samples.

The chain couples TRBV29-1 to TRBJ2-7; the D gene is possibly TRBD1 (5 bases). Germline loops: CDR1 SQVTM, CDR2 ANQGSEA. The CDR3 consists of 11 residues. V dropped 7 bases and J dropped 5 bases, with 12 bases sitting between them. The CDR3 loop reads CSAATVHEQYF. Here the CDR3 DNA reads TGCAGCGCTGCGACAGTTCACGAGCAGTACTTC.

The V call is TRBV3-1, the J call TRBJ2-5; no reliable D call. CDR3 length: 13 residues. V was pared by 0 bases and J by 2 bases, with 4 bases between. Germline CDR1 reads LGHDT; CDR2 reads YNNKEL (reference sequence). CDR3 DNA: TGTGCCAGCAGCCAAGATCGGCAAGAGACCCAGTACTTC. It translates to CASSQDRQETQYF.

This clonotype was seen more than once but under ten times. The genes are TRBV7-2 and TRBJ2-7, with 13 bases fitting TRBD2. The CDR3 is 17 amino acids. The germline V gene encodes CDR1 SGHTA and CDR2 FQGNSA. Trimming cost V 2 bases and J 4 bases; bases outside gene matches: 8. CDR3 nucleotide sequence: TGTGCCAGCAGCTTAAGTGCCCGGACTAGCGGGGGTTACGAGCAGTACTTC. It translates to CASSLSARTSGGYEQYF. The whole variable domain, filled in from reference TRBV7-2 and TRBJ2-7, reads GAGVSQSPSNKVTEKGKDVELRCDPISGHTALYWYRQSLGQGLEFLIYFQGNSAPDKSGLPSDRFSAERTGGSVSTLTIQRTQQEDSAVYLCASSLSARTSGGYEQYFGPGTRLTVT.

The table lists this clonotype with a few counts. J is TRBJ1-2 and V is TRBV20-1; D may be TRBD1 (5 bases). The CDR3 loop spans 12 amino acids. Germline CDR1 DFQATT, CDR2 SNEGSKA (reference sequence). V shed 5 bases and J shed 5 bases, with 12 bases lying between them. CDR3 residues: CSAPGTEYGYTF. In nucleotides, the CDR3 is TGCAGTGCTCCCGGGACCGAATATGGCTACACCTTC.

This clonotype occurred a few times. The chain uses TRBV7-2 and TRBJ1-2; no clear D. V gave up 2 bases and J gave up 3 bases, with 10 bases separating them. This CDR3 is 14 amino acids long. Germline lookup yields CDR1 SGHTA and CDR2 FQGNSA. The CDR3 region has the DNA TGTGCCAGCAGCTTATATCGTCAGCACTATGGCTACACCTTC. This encodes CASSLYRQHYGYTF. Full variable domain (remainder filled in from reference TRBV7-2 and TRBJ1-2): GAGVSQSPSNKVTEKGKDVELRCDPISGHTALYWYRQSLGQGLEFLIYFQGNSAPDKSGLPSDRFSAERTGGSVSTLTIQRTQQEDSAVYLCASSLYRQHYGYTFGSGTRLTVV.

V and J are TRBV4-1 and TRBJ2-5; 9 bases map to TRBD2. The CDR3 sequence is 16 residues long. Per the germline V gene, CDR1 is MGHRA and CDR2 is YSYEKL. J lost 5 bases, V lost 4 bases, and 11 bases had no gene match. In nucleotides, the CDR3 is TGCGCCAGCAGCCTGTCCCCAGCGGGGGGTCGGGAGACCCAGTACTTC. This translates into CASSLSPAGGRETQYF.

In this sample, this clonotype turned up many times. The chain links TRBV12-3 or TRBV12-4 to TRBJ1-1; TRBD1 matches 8 bases. J gave up 3 bases and V 6 bases, and 3 bases lay outside the gene matches. This CDR3 has 13 amino acids. CDR3 region: CASRDRGYTEAFF. Written as DNA, the CDR3 is TGTGCCAGCAGAGACAGGGGATACACTGAAGCTTTCTTT.

V and J are TRBV7-2 and TRBJ1-2; D is possibly TRBD1 (5 bases). Per germline, CDR1 SGHTA and CDR2 FQGNSA. CDR3 size: 14 residues. Trimming took off 0 bases at V and 4 bases at J, with 9 bases between the two ends. In nucleotides, the CDR3 is TGTGCCAGCAGCTTAGCGGGACGGGGCTATGGCTACACCTTC. Protein sequence: CASSLAGRGYGYTF.

Concerning this clonotype itself: Possible read error: a much larger clone is one base away. The chain couples TRBV20-1 to TRBJ1-1; tentatively, D is TRBD1 (5 bases). Germline V gives CDR1 DFQATT, CDR2 SNEGSKA (reference sequence). Trimming pared 0 bases from V and 7 bases from J, leaving 12 bases between. The CDR3 runs 13 residues. The CDR3 DNA is TGCAGTGCTAGAGATCGGCTGGACATTGAAGCTTTCTTT. Translating it yields CSARDRLDIEAFF.

The CDR3: CSARQPGTGSNQPQHF. CDR3 DNA: TGCAGTGCTAGACAACCGGGCACAGGGAGCAATCAGCCCCAGCATTTT. This rearrangement joins TRBV20-1 to TRBJ1-5; D may be TRBD1 (6 bases). The germline V and J ends were trimmed by 2 bases and 1 base, with 15 bases remaining between them. The CDR3 extends over 16 amino acids. The germline V gene encodes CDR1 DFQATT and CDR2 SNEGSKA (reference sequence).

CDR3 residues: CASSGYSNQPQHF. The CDR3 nucleotides read TGTGCCAGCAGTGGGTATAGCAATCAGCCCCAGCATTTT. The chain recombines TRBV6-1 with TRBJ1-5; no reliable D call. Trimming removed 4 bases at V and 0 bases at J, with 4 bases between. CDR1 MNHNS and CDR2 SASEGT come from the germline V gene. The CDR3 has 13 residues.

The V and J genes are TRBV29-1 and TRBJ2-2, with D unresolved. The CDR3 runs to 13 residues. Germline V gene lookup returns CDR1 SQVTM and CDR2 ANQGSEA. Trimming shortened V by 4 bases and J by 1 base, and 7 bases separated the two germline ends. CDR3 DNA: TGCAGCGTTGTTCCAGTGAACACCGGGGAGCTGTTTTTT. It translates to CSVVPVNTGELFF.

This clonotype was counted many times. The chain is built from TRBV19 and TRBJ2-7; the D gene is possibly TRBD1 (6 bases). The germline V and J ends were trimmed by 8 bases and 0 bases, with 14 bases remaining between them. The CDR3 is 14 residues long. The germline gives CDR1 LNHDA, CDR2 SQIVND (reference sequence). This CDR3 reads CASSRDTSSYEQYF. CDR3 DNA: TGTGCCAGTTCCCGGGACACGAGCTCCTACGAGCAGTACTTC.